This T cell receptor (beta chain) stems from a study of identifying expanded T cells in peripheral blood. TCRdb's table, derived via immunoSEQ multiplex PCR, lists solely in-frame clones and lacks some. The data show approximately 130,000 clones, around nine tenths seen once. Trimming shortened V by 4 bases and J by 6 bases, and 18 bases separated the two germline ends. CDR1 is MGHRA and CDR2 is YSYEKL in the germline V gene. The CDR3 runs 16 residues. Sequenced material: blood. The sequence derives from a person between 18 and 69 years old in good health. The rearrangement joins TRBV4-1 to TRBJ1-4; D is undetermined. The CDR3 loop reads CASSPIIRMPDEKLFF. In DNA form, the CDR3 reads TGCGCCAGCAGCCCGATTATTAGGATGCCCGATGAAAAACTGTTTTTT.